This entry is about one T cell receptor beta chain. The antigen remains unidentified. This record comes from a study of blood T cells in healthy people across ages. The study's findings and limits: Expanded clonotype changes were possibly confounded by unknown donor CMV status. Per million T cells, the diversity of TCR beta decreased roughly linearly as age advanced. Higher diversity and more naive CD4+ cells were features of long-lived donors, compared to aged donors.

Sample-barcoded 5' priming and a J-beta primer mix drove a second PCR of roughly 6 to 12 cycles. TCRdb ran MiXCR on the 5' RACE reads and lists one entry per CDR3 protein. The data contain roughly 800,000 distinct CDR3 sequences, about 55% of them singletons. The V gene end was trimmed by 5 bases and the J gene end by 4 bases; junction bases not matched to a gene: 4. The CDR3 consists of 15 residues. The specimen was blood. V is TRBV12-3 or TRBV12-4 and J is TRBJ2-2; 10 nucleotides align to TRBD2. The TCR was taken from a man older than 75 in good health. The CDR3 sequence is CASSPGLAFTGELFF. CDR3 nucleotide sequence: TGTGCCAGCAGTCCGGGACTAGCGTTCACCGGGGAGCTGTTTTTT.